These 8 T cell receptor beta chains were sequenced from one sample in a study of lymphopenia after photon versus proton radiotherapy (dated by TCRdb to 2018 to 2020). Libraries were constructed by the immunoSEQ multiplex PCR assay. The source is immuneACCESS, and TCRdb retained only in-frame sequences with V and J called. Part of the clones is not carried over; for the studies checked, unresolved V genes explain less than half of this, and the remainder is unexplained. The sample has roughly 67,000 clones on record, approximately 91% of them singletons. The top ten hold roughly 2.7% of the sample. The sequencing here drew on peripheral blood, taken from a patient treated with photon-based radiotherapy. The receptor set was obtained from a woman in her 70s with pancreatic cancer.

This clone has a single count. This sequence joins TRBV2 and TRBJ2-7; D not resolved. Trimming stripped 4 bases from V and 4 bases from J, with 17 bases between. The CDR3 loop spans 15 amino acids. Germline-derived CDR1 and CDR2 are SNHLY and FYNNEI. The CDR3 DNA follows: TGTGCCAGCAGTGTACGGGCGGTCGGTGGGTACGAGCAGTACTTC. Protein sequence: CASSVRAVGGYEQYF. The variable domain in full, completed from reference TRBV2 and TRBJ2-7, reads EPEVTQTPSHQVTQMGQEVILRCVPISNHLYFYWYRQILGQKVEFLVSFYNNEISEKSEIFDDQFSVERPDGSNFTLKIRSTKLEDSAMYFCASSVRAVGGYEQYFGPGTRLTVT.

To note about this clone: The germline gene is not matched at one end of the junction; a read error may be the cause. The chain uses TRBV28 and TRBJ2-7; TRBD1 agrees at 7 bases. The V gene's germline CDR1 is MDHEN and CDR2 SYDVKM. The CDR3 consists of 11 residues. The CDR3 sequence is CASSSNRGWHF. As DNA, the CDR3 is TGTGCCAGCAGTTCCAACAGGGGCTGGCACTTC.

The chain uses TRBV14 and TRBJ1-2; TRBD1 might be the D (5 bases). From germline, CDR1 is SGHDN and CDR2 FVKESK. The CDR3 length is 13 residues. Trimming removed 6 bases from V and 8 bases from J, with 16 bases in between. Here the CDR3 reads CASSIGGPAGYTF. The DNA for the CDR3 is TGTGCCAGCAGTATCGGGGGTCCCGCGGGCTACACCTTC.

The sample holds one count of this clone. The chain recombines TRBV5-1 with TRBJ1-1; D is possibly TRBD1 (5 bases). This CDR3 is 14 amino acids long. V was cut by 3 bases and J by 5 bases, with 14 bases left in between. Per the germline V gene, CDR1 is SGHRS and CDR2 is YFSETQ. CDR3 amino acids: CASSSGTPGTEAFF. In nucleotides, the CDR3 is TGCGCCAGCAGCTCCGGGACTCCGGGGACTGAAGCTTTCTTT. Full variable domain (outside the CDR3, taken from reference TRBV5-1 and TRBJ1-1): KAGVTQTPRYLIKTRGQQVTLSCSPISGHRSVSWYQQTPGQGLQFLFEYFSETQRNKGNFPGRFSGRQFSNSRSEMNVSTLELGDSALYLCASSSGTPGTEAFFGQGTRLTVV.

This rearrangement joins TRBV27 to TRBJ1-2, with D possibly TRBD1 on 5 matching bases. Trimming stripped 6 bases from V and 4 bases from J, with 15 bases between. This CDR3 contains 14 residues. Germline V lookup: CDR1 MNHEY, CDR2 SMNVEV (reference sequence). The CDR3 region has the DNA TGTGCCAGCAGGCCGGGATCTGGGGGCTATGGCTACACCTTC. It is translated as CASRPGSGGYGYTF.

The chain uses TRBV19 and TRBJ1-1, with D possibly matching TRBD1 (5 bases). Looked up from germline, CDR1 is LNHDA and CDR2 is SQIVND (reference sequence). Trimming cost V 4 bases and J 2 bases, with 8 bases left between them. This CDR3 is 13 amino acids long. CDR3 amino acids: CASSTRVNTEAFF. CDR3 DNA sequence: TGTGCCAGTAGTACCAGGGTAAACACTGAAGCTTTCTTT.

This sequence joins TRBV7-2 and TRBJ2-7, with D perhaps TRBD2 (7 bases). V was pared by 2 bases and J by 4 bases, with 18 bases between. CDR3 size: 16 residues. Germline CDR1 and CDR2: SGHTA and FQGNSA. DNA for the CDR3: TGTGCCAGCAGCTTATCGGGGGGCTGGTTCGGGTACGAGCAGTACTTC. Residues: CASSLSGGWFGYEQYF.

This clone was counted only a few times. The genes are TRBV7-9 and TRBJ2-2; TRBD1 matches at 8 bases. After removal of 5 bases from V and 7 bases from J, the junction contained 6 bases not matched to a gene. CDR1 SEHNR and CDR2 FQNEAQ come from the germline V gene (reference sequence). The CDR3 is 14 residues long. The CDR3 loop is CASSDRGGIGELFF. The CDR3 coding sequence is TGTGCCAGCAGCGACAGGGGCGGGATCGGGGAGCTGTTTTTT.